Below, 30 T cell receptor beta chains from the same sample are listed, as sequenced in a study of blood T cells in healthy people across ages. Using a J-beta primer mix together with a sample-barcoded 5' primer, a second PCR was run for about 7 to 12 cycles. TCRdb re-derived calls from the 5' RACE reads in MiXCR, one entry per CDR3 protein. The table shows about 1.6 million distinct CDR3 sequences, with around 36% occurring only once. The sequenced sample consisted of blood. These receptor sequences come from a woman in her 30s in good health.

About this clonotype: Its ends do not fully match the called genes, so a read error is possible. J is TRBJ2-3 and V is TRBV7-9; 8 bases align to TRBD2. The CDR3 is 15 residues long. Germline assignment: CDR1 SEHNR and CDR2 FQNEAQ (reference sequence). CDR3 loop: CASSFSGVSTDTRYF. DNA for the CDR3: TGTGCCAGCAGCTTTAGCGGGGTGAGCACAGATACGCGGTATTTT.

This clonotype occurred once. A read error is possible here, since a much larger clone lies one base away. This sequence joins TRBV11-1 and TRBJ2-3, with 11 positions matching TRBD2. Trimming at V came to 6 bases and at J to 0 bases, leaving 5 bases not matched to a gene. The CDR3 has 16 residues. Germline CDR1 and CDR2: SGHAT and FQDESV (reference sequence). CDR3 in DNA: TGTGCCAGCAGGGCCGGGACTAGCGGTAGCACAGATACGCAGTATTTT. It translates to CASRAGTSGSTDTQYF.

This clonotype was detected a few times. The V call is TRBV6-2 or TRBV6-3, the J call TRBJ1-5; 11 nucleotides match TRBD1. Germline V gives CDR1 MNHEY, CDR2 SVGEGT. The J segment lost 9 bases and the V segment lost 5 bases, leaving 9 bases of the junction unmatched. The CDR3 consists of 15 residues. The CDR3 nucleotides read TGTGCCAGCAGTGCAATACCCGGGACAGGGGGGCCCCAGCATTTT. This sequence encodes CASSAIPGTGGPQHF.

This clonotype came up a few times. This chain connects TRBV15 to TRBJ1-4; 9 bases agree with TRBD1. Trimming at V came to 5 bases and at J to 6 bases, leaving 4 bases not matched to a gene. CDR1 and CDR2 (germline): LNHNV, YYDKDF (reference sequence). This CDR3 comprises 14 residues. In nucleotides, the CDR3 is TGTGCCACCAGCCAAACAGGGGGCGATGAAAAACTGTTTTTT. It is translated as CATSQTGGDEKLFF.

This clonotype was seen more than once but under ten times. The V gene is TRBV6-1, the J gene TRBJ2-3; D is perhaps TRBD2 (5 bases). V was shortened by 8 bases and J by 1 base, with 13 bases between the two germline ends. In germline, CDR1 is MNHNS, CDR2 SASEGT. This CDR3 comprises 14 residues. The CDR3 coding sequence is TGTGCCAGCCAGAGGGCAGGCGGCACAGATACGCAGTATTTT. The encoded protein is CASQRAGGTDTQYF.

The chain is built from TRBV5-1 and TRBJ2-1, with TRBD2 identical over 10 bases. Germline assignment: CDR1 SGHRS and CDR2 YFSETQ. The CDR3 is 15 residues long. With 3 bases clipped from V and 7 bases from J, the junction kept 7 bases outside the gene matches. The CDR3 DNA follows: TGCGCCAGCAGCTGGACTAGCGGCCTGGGGAATGAGCAGTTCTTC. This encodes CASSWTSGLGNEQFF.

The gene calls are TRBV28 and TRBJ1-5, with D perhaps matching TRBD1 (5 bases). V was pared by 5 bases and J by 7 bases, with 15 bases between. Germline CDR1 MDHEN, CDR2 SYDVKM. The CDR3 spans 14 residues. As DNA, the CDR3 is TGTGCCAGCAGTCGACGGGGCCGGACGCAGCCCCAGCATTTT. This translates into CASSRRGRTQPQHF.

The V and J genes are TRBV7-9 and TRBJ2-1, with 9 bases fitting TRBD2. J was trimmed by 5 bases and V by 4 bases; bases with no gene match: 15. Germline values: CDR1 SEHNR, CDR2 FQNEAQ (reference sequence). This CDR3 is 18 amino acids long. In DNA, the CDR3 is TGTGCCAGCAGCTCCATGGCGCTAGCGGGAAGAGCGGACAATGAGCAGTTCTTC. Amino acid sequence: CASSSMALAGRADNEQFF.

Remarks on this clonotype: This may arise from a read error, as a much more abundant clone is one base away. The chain joins TRBV4-1 to TRBJ2-5, with 11 bases aligning to TRBD2. Matching the DNA end better, TRBJ2-7 makes the J call doubtful. The germline V gene encodes CDR1 MGHRA and CDR2 YSYEKL. The CDR3 contains 18 residues. CDR3: CASSQGHSLGLADYEQYF. The CDR3 DNA reads as TGCGCCAGCAGCCAAGGGCACTCACTGGGACTAGCGGATTACGAGCAGTACTTC.

This clonotype has a handful of counts. The V and J genes are TRBV9 and TRBJ2-7; 8 bases are shared with TRBD1. Unmatched junction bases numbered 6, after V lost 4 bases and J lost 0 bases. The CDR3 has 15 residues. Germline V gene lookup returns CDR1 SGDLS and CDR2 YYNGEE. CDR3 region: CASSRRDRSSYEQYF. As DNA, the CDR3 is TGTGCCAGCAGCAGGCGGGACAGGAGCTCCTACGAGCAGTACTTC.

This clonotype was recorded a few times. This sequence joins TRBV5-1 and TRBJ2-7; D ambiguous. From germline, CDR1 is SGHRS and CDR2 YFSETQ. Trimming removed 0 bases at V and 0 bases at J, with 7 bases between. This CDR3 spans 14 amino acids. The chain's CDR3 is CASSLEVSSYEQYF. The CDR3 DNA sequence: TGCGCCAGCAGCTTGGAAGTCAGCTCCTACGAGCAGTACTTC. Filled out from reference TRBV5-1 and TRBJ2-7, the complete variable domain reads KAGVTQTPRYLIKTRGQQVTLSCSPISGHRSVSWYQQTPGQGLQFLFEYFSETQRNKGNFPGRFSGRQFSNSRSEMNVSTLELGDSALYLCASSLEVSSYEQYFGPGTRLTVT.

The chain carries TRBV3-1 and TRBJ2-7; no clear D. Germline V gene data show CDR1 as LGHDT and CDR2 as YNNKEL (reference sequence). The CDR3 covers 14 residues. Between the trimmed V and J ends, which lost 4 bases and 3 bases, there was a span of 13 bases. The CDR3 loop is CASSPSNGVYEQYF. Written as DNA, the CDR3 is TGTGCCAGCAGCCCTTCCAACGGAGTCTACGAGCAGTACTTC.

This clonotype was detected a few times. The J gene is TRBJ2-5, the V gene TRBV12-3 or TRBV12-4, with 7 nucleotides matching TRBD2. The length of the CDR3 is 14 residues. V shed 6 bases, J shed 5 bases, and the junction held 9 bases outside the gene matches. The CDR3 nucleotides read TGTGCCAGCAGGCCTGGGGGGGTAAAGGAGACCCAGTACTTC. Amino acid sequence: CASRPGGVKETQYF.

On this clonotype: An end of the junction differs from the germline gene, which may be a read error. J is TRBJ2-1 and V is TRBV3-1; D possibly uses TRBD1 or TRBD2 (7 bases each). Germline V gene sequence: CDR1 LGHDT, CDR2 YNNKEL (reference sequence). The CDR3 covers 14 residues. CDR3 in DNA: TGCGCCAGCAAACAGGGGAGGGGTTACAATGAGCAGTTCTTC. Translating gives CASKQGRGYNEQFF.

This clonotype was seen many times. The J gene is TRBJ2-3, the V gene TRBV29-1; D remains unclear. With 0 bases removed from V and 2 bases from J, the gap between germline ends came to 15 bases. Germline V gives CDR1 SQVTM, CDR2 ANQGSEA. The CDR3 runs 16 residues. The CDR3 bases are TGCAGCGTTGAAGATCTAAGCATCGGAAACACAGATACGCAGTATTTT. This translates into CSVEDLSIGNTDTQYF.

The chain combines TRBV6-6 with TRBJ1-1; TRBD1 might be the D (5 bases). The CDR3 totals 14 residues. Trimming left V 7 bases short and J 5 bases short, with 17 bases between. Germline V gene data show CDR1 as MNHNY and CDR2 as SVGAGI (reference sequence). The CDR3 spells CASNPTGPGTEAFF. CDR3 coding DNA: TGTGCCAGCAATCCTACAGGACCTGGGACTGAAGCTTTCTTT.

On this clonotype itself: A much larger clone lies a single base off, so this may be a read error. The rearrangement uses TRBV6-6 and TRBJ2-5; TRBD1 aligns across 12 bases. The CDR3 extends over 16 amino acids. Germline V gene lookup returns CDR1 MNHNY and CDR2 SVGAGI (reference sequence). V shed 2 bases, J shed 5 bases, and the junction held 6 bases outside the gene matches. The CDR3 nucleotides read TGTGCCAGCAGTTACATCCCCGGGACAGGGGGCGAGACCCAGTACTTC. It encodes CASSYIPGTGGETQYF.

This clonotype was detected only a few times. The chain has TRBV3-1 and TRBJ2-1; TRBD2 matches 8 bases. Germline CDR1 LGHDT, CDR2 YNNKEL (reference sequence). V dropped 2 bases and J dropped 6; count of bases not matched to a gene: 9. The CDR3 extends over 16 amino acids. The CDR3 DNA reads as TGTGCCAGCAGCCAACCCGGGACTAGTTTGGCCAATGAGCAGTTCTTC. Protein sequence: CASSQPGTSLANEQFF.

Of note for this clonotype: This could be a read error, since a much larger clone is one nucleotide away. The chain recombines TRBV12-3 or TRBV12-4 with TRBJ1-5, with unresolved D. Trimming cost V 5 bases and J 0 bases, with 8 bases left between them. The CDR3 runs 14 residues. The CDR3 spells CASSRTASNQPQHF. DNA for the CDR3: TGTGCCAGCAGTCGGACGGCTAGCAATCAGCCCCAGCATTTT.

This clonotype has just a few counts. The genes are TRBV20-1 and TRBJ2-1; 7 bases fit TRBD2. The CDR3 contains 14 residues. V lost 6 bases and J lost 4; bases outside the gene matches: 9. Germline V gene lookup returns CDR1 DFQATT and CDR2 SNEGSKA (reference sequence). Here the CDR3 reads CSARSGAKYNEQFF. The CDR3 DNA reads as TGCAGTGCAAGGAGCGGGGCCAAGTACAATGAGCAGTTCTTC.

The V and J genes are TRBV27 and TRBJ2-5; 8 bases align to TRBD2. V lost 5 bases and J lost 5; bases outside the gene matches: 7. In germline, CDR1 is MNHEY, CDR2 SMNVEV (reference sequence). The CDR3 spans 14 residues. This chain's CDR3 is CASSPSGGVETQYF. The CDR3 DNA sequence: TGTGCCAGCAGTCCCAGCGGGGGAGTTGAGACCCAGTACTTC.

Remarks on this clonotype: One end of the junction varies from germline; a read error may be responsible. The V call is TRBV20-1, the J call TRBJ2-1; no clear D gene. The germline CDR1 and CDR2 sequences are DFQATT and SNEGSKA (reference sequence). The CDR3 is made up of 14 amino acids. Here the CDR3 reads CSARSRYSYNGQFF. DNA for the CDR3: TGCAGTGCTAGGTCCCGGTATTCCTACAATGGGCAGTTCTTC.

J is TRBJ1-2 and V is TRBV15; D remains ambiguous. CDR1 is LNHNV and CDR2 is YYDKDF in the germline V gene (reference sequence). The CDR3 is made up of 14 amino acids. Trimming removed 0 bases at V and 2 bases at J, with 7 bases between. The CDR3 DNA follows: TGTGCCACCAGCAGAGATCAAGTGAACTATGGCTACACCTTC. Its translation: CATSRDQVNYGYTF.

This clonotype was observed a handful of times. This chain connects TRBV5-1 to TRBJ2-3; TRBD2 is a possible D gene (7 bases). Between the trimmed V and J ends, which lost 2 bases and 5 bases, there was a span of 18 bases. CDR1 and CDR2 from the germline V gene are SGHRS and YFSETQ. The CDR3 runs 16 residues. The CDR3 here is CASSFLIEGGGDTQYF. The CDR3 DNA is TGCGCCAGCAGCTTTCTAATCGAAGGGGGGGGAGATACGCAGTATTTT.

This clonotype was detected ten times or more. The chain links TRBV25-1 to TRBJ2-1; the D gene is possibly TRBD2 (6 bases). CDR3 length equals 14 residues. Looked up from germline, CDR1 is MGHDK and CDR2 is SYGVNS. The V end lost 0 bases, the J end lost 8 bases, and 11 bases lay between the germline ends. The CDR3 region has the DNA TGTGCCAGCAGTGAATACAGGGACTTCGATGAGCAGTTCTTC. The encoded protein is CASSEYRDFDEQFF. Variable domain in full (rest from reference TRBV25-1 and TRBJ2-1): EADIYQTPRYLVIGTGKKITLECSQTMGHDKMYWYQQDPGMELHLIHYSYGVNSTEKGDLSSESTVSRIRTEHFPLTLESARPSHTSQYLCASSEYRDFDEQFFGPGTRLTVL.

This chain uses TRBV4-1 with TRBJ2-3; 8 bases fit TRBD1. V was clipped by 2 bases and J by 2 bases; unmatched bases: 6. CDR3 length: 16 amino acids. Germline-derived CDR1 and CDR2 are MGHRA and YSYEKL. The CDR3 region is CASSQPPGQVTDTQYF. In DNA form, the CDR3 reads TGCGCCAGCAGCCAACCACCGGGACAGGTCACAGATACGCAGTATTTT.

This rearrangement joins TRBV4-1 to TRBJ2-4; 9 nucleotides align to TRBD2. TRBJ2-7 matches the DNA end more closely, so the J call is doubtful. Looked up from germline, CDR1 is MGHRA and CDR2 is YSYEKL. This CDR3 spans 15 amino acids. CDR3 sequence reads: CASSQEAGGHPEQYF. The CDR3 DNA reads as TGCGCCAGCAGCCAAGAGGCGGGGGGGCATCCCGAGCAGTACTTC.

The chain carries TRBV10-3 and TRBJ1-3; tentative D call: TRBD1 (6 bases). CDR3 length: 16 residues. Trimming took 0 bases from V and 0 from J, leaving 9 bases between them. Germline V lookup: CDR1 ENHRY, CDR2 SYGVKD. The CDR3 spells CAISESGRGSGNTIYF. For the CDR3, the DNA is TGTGCCATCAGTGAGTCGGGCAGGGGCTCTGGAAACACCATATATTTT.

The chain carries TRBV20-1 and TRBJ1-1; TRBD1 is a possible D gene (5 bases). The CDR3 covers 14 residues. Germline assignment: CDR1 DFQATT and CDR2 SNEGSKA (reference sequence). The ends were cut back, 6 bases at V and 4 bases at J, with 18 bases in the middle. The CDR3: CSAPGQQWGTEAFF. The CDR3 region has the DNA TGCAGTGCCCCGGGGCAGCAGTGGGGCACTGAAGCTTTCTTT.

For this clonotype: A clone one base away is much larger, so this may be a read error. The chain is built from TRBV3-1 and TRBJ2-1; no firm D call. V was shortened by 4 bases and J by 7 bases, with 11 bases between the two germline ends. The germline gives CDR1 LGHDT, CDR2 YNNKEL (reference sequence). The CDR3 is 13 amino acids. The CDR3 sequence: CASSLKWQNEQFF. DNA for the CDR3: TGTGCCAGCAGCCTCAAGTGGCAAAATGAGCAGTTCTTC.